A single sample gave rise to the 12 T cell receptor beta chains below, sequenced in a study of cytomegalovirus exposure and HLA in healthy donors. Researchers ran the PCR with 60 Vbeta and 13 Jbeta primers. Repertoires were generated with immunoSEQ multiplex PCR, while TCRdb's copy carries only in-frame clones and drops some. Among 82,000 or so clones listed, roughly 80% were seen once. Sequenced sample: PBMCs. Receptors were obtained from a woman in her 50s in good health and CMV-seropositive.

The chain has TRBV4-2 and TRBJ1-5; D not resolved. The germline CDR1 and CDR2 sequences are LGHNA and YNFKEQ. The CDR3 contains 15 residues. Trimming shortened V by 1 base and J by 6 bases, and 13 bases separated the two germline ends. The chain's CDR3 is CASSQGGGRGQPQHF. The CDR3 DNA reads as TGTGCCAGCAGCCAAGGGGGAGGGAGAGGTCAGCCCCAGCATTTT.

This clone has a handful of counts. V usage is TRBV2 and J usage is TRBJ1-3; D is ambiguous. The V gene's germline CDR1 is SNHLY and CDR2 FYNNEI. Trimming took off 7 bases at V and 4 bases at J, with 11 bases between the two ends. The CDR3 loop spans 13 amino acids. CDR3 protein: CASKIEWGNTIYF. The CDR3 DNA follows: TGTGCCAGCAAGATAGAGTGGGGAAACACCATATATTTT.

The gene calls are TRBV11-1 and TRBJ2-4, with D uncertain. This CDR3 contains 13 residues. Germline CDR1 and CDR2: SGHAT and FQDESV (reference sequence). The V gene lost 4 bases and the J gene lost 6 bases, with 10 bases spanning the gap. CDR3 amino acids: CASSSPPGNIQYF. CDR3 nucleotide sequence: TGTGCCAGCAGCTCCCCCCCCGGAAACATTCAGTACTTC.

The chain employs TRBV28 and TRBJ1-2; D uncertain. This CDR3 is 11 amino acids long. Germline-derived CDR1 and CDR2 are MDHEN and SYDVKM. V lost 9 bases and J 2 bases, leaving 7 bases between the germline ends. CDR3 sequence (DNA): TGTGCCAGTCGAGTCAACTATGGCTACACCTTC. It encodes CASRVNYGYTF.

This clone was seen just once. The chain couples TRBV7-2 to TRBJ2-7; D unclear. V was trimmed by 0 bases and J by 2 bases, leaving 5 bases between them. The germline CDR1 and CDR2 sequences are SGHTA and FQGNSA. There are 13 residues in the CDR3. The DNA of the CDR3 is TGTGCCAGCAGCTTAGCGAGAACCTACGAGCAGTACTTC. The encoded protein is CASSLARTYEQYF.

CDR3 sequence: CASVPSGPLPYEQYF. The CDR3, as DNA: TGTGCCAGCGTACCTAGCGGCCCCCTTCCTTACGAGCAGTACTTC. The V gene is TRBV28, the J gene TRBJ2-7; 7 nucleotides line up with TRBD2. Trimming cost V 8 bases and J 4 bases; bases outside gene matches: 14. Per the germline V gene, CDR1 is MDHEN and CDR2 is SYDVKM. This CDR3 is 15 amino acids long.

This clone was counted a few times. This chain uses TRBV5-1 with TRBJ1-4, with D possibly matching TRBD1 (6 bases). V shed 1 base and J shed 7 bases, with 14 bases lying between them. CDR3 length: 15 amino acids. Germline assignment: CDR1 SGHRS and CDR2 YFSETQ. DNA for the CDR3: TGCGCCAGCAGCTTGACTGGACAGTGGAGTGAAAAACTGTTTTTT. This sequence encodes CASSLTGQWSEKLFF.

V gene TRBV15 combines with J gene TRBJ2-1; TRBD2 matches 7 bases. Per the germline V gene, CDR1 is LNHNV and CDR2 is YYDKDF (reference sequence). V lost 5 bases, J lost 0 bases, and 7 bases stayed unmatched. This CDR3 is 16 amino acids long. The CDR3 spells CATSRSAGSSYNEQFF. The CDR3 DNA sequence: TGTGCCACCAGCCGATCAGCGGGAAGCTCCTACAATGAGCAGTTCTTC. Supplemented by reference TRBV15 and TRBJ2-1, the full variable domain reads DAMVIQNPRYQVTQFGKPVTLSCSQTLNHNVMYWYQQKSSQAPKLLFHYYDKDFNNEADTPDNFQSRRPNTSFCFLDIRSPGLGDTAMYLCATSRSAGSSYNEQFFGPGTRLTVL.

There are a few counts of this clone. The genes are TRBV18 and TRBJ2-3; 9 bases map to TRBD1. This CDR3 spans 14 amino acids. V lost 6 bases to trimming and J lost 4 bases; unmatched junction nucleotides: 5. The germline V gene has CDR1 KGHSH and CDR2 LQKENI. The DNA for the CDR3 is TGTGCCAGCTCGCCTACAGGGGGCTCAGATACGCAGTATTTT. Amino acids: CASSPTGGSDTQYF.

Details on this clone: One end of the junction does not line up with germline, which may come from a read error. The chain carries TRBV7-7 and TRBJ2-1, with 7 bases fitting TRBD2. The length of the CDR3 is 16 residues. Germline assignment: CDR1 SSHAT and CDR2 FNYEAQ (reference sequence). In DNA form, the CDR3 reads TGTGCTAGCAGCCCCGCCGGACTAGGGTCCTACAATGAGCAGTTCTTC. It is translated as CASSPAGLGSYNEQFF.

The genes are TRBV2 and TRBJ1-1, with D hard to call. V lost 8 bases to trimming and J lost 3 bases, with 16 bases between them. The CDR3 sequence is 14 residues long. Germline assignment: CDR1 SNHLY and CDR2 FYNNEI. The CDR3 DNA sequence: TGTGCCAGCGGCCCCGGGAGAACTTACACTGAAGCTTTCTTT. As protein: CASGPGRTYTEAFF. The complete variable domain, with remaining parts taken from reference TRBV2 and TRBJ1-1, reads EPEVTQTPSHQVTQMGQEVILRCVPISNHLYFYWYRQILGQKVEFLVSFYNNEISEKSEIFDDQFSVERPDGSNFTLKIRSTKLEDSAMYFCASGPGRTYTEAFFGQGTRLTVV.

The chain employs TRBV25-1 and TRBJ2-7, with a weak D call TRBD2 (5 bases). From germline, CDR1 is MGHDK and CDR2 SYGVNS. Trimming took 3 bases from V and 5 from J, leaving 17 bases between them. The CDR3 sequence is 15 residues long. CDR3 nucleotide sequence: TGTGCCAGCAGTGAGTCCCGAATCGAGGGAGACGAGCAGTACTTC. Its protein is CASSESRIEGDEQYF.